These 29 T cell receptor beta chains were sequenced from one sample in a study of T cell repertoires in cytomegalovirus infection (dated by TCRdb to the late 2010s). Sequenced on an Illumina HiSeq 1500. TCRdb itself trimmed the public reads at Q25 with fastp, ran MiXCR and retained productive beta chains. Entries that share a CDR3 protein sequence are merged under the most common genes and DNA. The sample table shows approximately 490,000 distinct CDR3 sequences, and roughly 12% are seen once. The ten largest clones capture 10% to 13% of the sample. Specimen: PBMCs. These receptors were obtained from a human donor in good health (CMV status not recorded). Some clones in this sample may be carry-over from other donors' samples.

The rearrangement joins TRBV29-1 to TRBJ1-4, with TRBD1 identical over 8 bases. V gave up 4 bases and J gave up 2 bases; unmatched junction bases: 3. Per the germline V gene, CDR1 is SQVTM and CDR2 is ANQGSEA. The CDR3 is made up of 14 amino acids. CDR3 sequence: CSVARGLTNEKLFF. CDR3 DNA sequence: TGCAGCGTTGCCAGGGGGCTGACTAATGAAAAACTGTTTTTT.

The chain combines TRBV2 with TRBJ2-2, with TRBD1 identical over 9 bases. The CDR3 has 15 amino acids. J lost 4 bases, V lost 7 bases, and 7 bases had no gene match. Germline V lookup: CDR1 SNHLY, CDR2 FYNNEI. This CDR3 is CASTNRGLVTGELFF. For the CDR3, the DNA is TGTGCCAGCACCAACAGGGGGCTGGTCACCGGGGAGCTGTTTTTT.

This clonotype appeared many times. This rearrangement joins TRBV19 to TRBJ1-5, with D possibly TRBD1 on 6 matching bases. V lost 5 bases, J lost 0 bases, and 14 bases lay in between. This CDR3 has 16 amino acids. CDR1 is LNHDA and CDR2 is SQIVND in the germline V gene (reference sequence). The CDR3 DNA reads TGTGCCAGTAGTTCGATGACAGGCCCTAGCAATCAGCCCCAGCATTTT. This sequence encodes CASSSMTGPSNQPQHF. Looking up the rest from reference TRBV19 and TRBJ1-5 gives the full variable domain: DGGITQSPKYLFRKEGQNVTLSCEQNLNHDAMYWYRQDPGQGLRLIYYSQIVNDFQKGDIAEGYSVSREKKESFPLTVTSAQKNPTAFYLCASSSMTGPSNQPQHFGDGTRLSIL.

This clonotype was seen more than once but under ten times. The V gene is TRBV19, the J gene TRBJ2-3, with 7 bases aligning to TRBD2. The V gene's germline CDR1 is LNHDA and CDR2 SQIVND (reference sequence). Germline trimming cut 2 bases from V and 0 bases from J; bases unmatched to any gene: 2. The CDR3 consists of 15 residues. The CDR3 region has the DNA TGTGCCAGTAGTATAAAGACTAGCAGCACAGATACGCAGTATTTT. Translated: CASSIKTSSTDTQYF. The whole variable domain, remainder taken from reference TRBV19 and TRBJ2-3, is DGGITQSPKYLFRKEGQNVTLSCEQNLNHDAMYWYRQDPGQGLRLIYYSQIVNDFQKGDIAEGYSVSREKKESFPLTVTSAQKNPTAFYLCASSIKTSSTDTQYFGPGTRLTVL.

This clonotype was recorded many times. The rearrangement uses TRBV7-2 and TRBJ1-5; TRBD1 agrees at 8 bases. CDR1 SGHTA and CDR2 FQGNSA come from the germline V gene. The CDR3 length is 13 residues. After removal of 5 bases from V and 7 bases from J, the junction contained 4 bases not matched to a gene. The CDR3 DNA reads TGTGCCAGCAGCGGATACAGGGGGCAGCCCCAGCATTTT. Translation gives CASSGYRGQPQHF.

A word on this clonotype: This may be a read error, as it is one base from a much larger clone. The V call is TRBV28, the J call TRBJ1-2; 7 bases are a match to TRBD1. From germline, CDR1 is MDHEN and CDR2 SYDVKM. CDR3 size: 14 residues. Here the CDR3 reads CVSTPPGTVYGYTF. The CDR3 nucleotides are TGTGTCAGCACCCCACCCGGGACAGTCTATGGCTACACCTTC.

The chain links TRBV20-1 to TRBJ2-7, with D maybe TRBD1 (7 bases). The CDR3 runs to 15 residues. CDR1 and CDR2 (germline): DFQATT, SNEGSKA (reference sequence). V dropped 6 bases and J dropped 2 bases, with 20 bases sitting between them. CDR3 residues: CSAPRPAGGTYEQYF. CDR3 in DNA: TGCAGTGCCCCTCGGCCGGCAGGGGGGACCTACGAGCAGTACTTC.

This chain uses TRBV27 with TRBJ1-2; 7 bases agree with TRBD1. The junction had 13 bases not matched to a gene; V was cut back by 3 bases and J by 3 bases. The CDR3 totals 17 residues. The germline gives CDR1 MNHEY, CDR2 SMNVEV (reference sequence). CDR3: CASSLSPPPQGDYGYTF. The DNA for the CDR3 is TGTGCCAGCAGTTTGTCGCCGCCTCCTCAGGGGGACTATGGCTACACCTTC.

In its sample, this clonotype was seen many times. The chain uses TRBV12-3 or TRBV12-4 and TRBJ2-7, with 10 bases aligning to TRBD1. The CDR3 has 14 residues. J was trimmed by 7 bases and V by 5 bases; bases with no gene match: 8. Here the CDR3 DNA reads TGTGCCAGCAGTACGTGGGACAGGGGAGGGGAGCAGTACTTC. This encodes CASSTWDRGGEQYF.

This clonotype was observed at least ten times. The rearrangement uses TRBV27 and TRBJ2-7; 9 bases map to TRBD1. V gave up 3 bases and J gave up 2 bases; unmatched junction bases: 8. The CDR3 sequence is 16 residues long. The germline V gene encodes CDR1 MNHEY and CDR2 SMNVEV (reference sequence). The CDR3 here is CASSFRPGQGTYEQYF. In nucleotides, the CDR3 is TGTGCCAGCAGTTTCAGACCGGGACAGGGAACCTACGAGCAGTACTTC.

In its sample, this clonotype was seen a few times. The DNA for the CDR3 is TGTGCCAGTACGATAGCGGGAGTTAACGATGAGCAGTTCTTC. Residues: CASTIAGVNDEQFF. The V and J genes are TRBV19 and TRBJ2-1; 9 bases map to TRBD2. CDR1 LNHDA and CDR2 SQIVND come from the germline V gene (reference sequence). CDR3 length: 14 amino acids. Trimming at V came to 7 bases and at J to 8 bases, leaving 9 bases not matched to a gene.

This clonotype turned up a few times. The chain carries TRBV14 and TRBJ2-3, with a possible D match to TRBD1 (5 bases). V lost 0 bases to trimming and J lost 8 bases, with 15 bases between them. This CDR3 has 15 residues. Germline V lookup: CDR1 SGHDN, CDR2 FVKESK. The CDR3 DNA follows: TGTGCCAGCAGCCAAGAACGTTCAGGGATCATTACGCAGTATTTT. Encoded protein: CASSQERSGIITQYF. Variable domain in full (rest from reference TRBV14 and TRBJ2-3): EAGVTQFPSHSVIEKGQTVTLRCDPISGHDNLYWYRRVMGKEIKFLLHFVKESKQDESGMPNNRFLAERTGGTYSTLKVQPAELEDSGVYFCASSQERSGIITQYFGPGTRLTVL.

This clonotype was found many times. The chain links TRBV19 to TRBJ1-5, with D unresolved. Looked up from germline, CDR1 is LNHDA and CDR2 is SQIVND (reference sequence). This CDR3 has 14 amino acids. Trimming left V 4 bases short and J 7 bases short, with 14 bases between. This chain's CDR3 is CASSSESERQPQHF. CDR3 DNA sequence: TGTGCCAGTAGTAGTGAGTCCGAGAGACAGCCCCAGCATTTT.

The sample holds many counts of this clonotype. V gene TRBV7-9 combines with J gene TRBJ2-5, with TRBD2 matching 7 bases. This CDR3 spans 14 amino acids. V lost 6 bases and J lost 1; bases outside the gene matches: 5. CDR1 is SEHNR, CDR2 FQNEAQ, per germline (reference sequence). CDR3 residues: CASSGGGFQETQYF. Here the CDR3 DNA reads TGTGCCAGCAGTGGCGGGGGATTCCAAGAGACCCAGTACTTC.

This clonotype was found once. A much larger clone differs from this one at a single base, so this may be a read error. V usage is TRBV11-1 and J usage is TRBJ2-1; possible D gene TRBD1, 5 bases. The CDR3 extends over 15 amino acids. Germline assignment: CDR1 SGHAT and CDR2 FQDESV (reference sequence). CDR3 coding DNA: TGTGCCAGCAGCTTAGGACAGTCTCAATACAATCAGCAGTTCTTC. It codes for CASSLGQSQYNQQFF. Looking up the rest from reference TRBV11-1 and TRBJ2-1 gives the full variable domain: EAEVAQSPRYKITEKSQAVAFWCDPISGHATLYWYRQILGQGPELLVQFQDESVVDDSQLPKDRFSAERLKGVDSTLKIQPAELGDSAMYLCASSLGQSQYNQQFFGPGTRLTVL.

This clonotype appeared many times. The gene calls are TRBV6-5 and TRBJ1-2; weak D call: TRBD1 (6 bases). CDR1 and CDR2 (germline): MNHEY, SVGAGI. The CDR3 contains 14 residues. Trimming took off 0 bases at V and 8 bases at J, with 13 bases between the two ends. CDR3 sequence reads: CASSYSRGGNGYTF. CDR3 coding DNA: TGTGCCAGCAGTTACTCTAGAGGGGGTAACGGCTACACCTTC.

The chain uses TRBV7-8 and TRBJ2-3; 10 bases match TRBD2. J was trimmed by 5 bases and V by 5 bases; bases with no gene match: 10. CDR1 SGHVS and CDR2 FQNEAQ come from the germline V gene. The CDR3 has 16 amino acids. Written as DNA, the CDR3 is TGTGCCAGCAGCCGCTCGAGCGGGGGGGCGTTAGATACGCAGTATTTT. Encoded protein: CASSRSSGGALDTQYF.

This clonotype was seen ten or more times. The rearrangement uses TRBV10-3 and TRBJ2-3, with 7 bases matching TRBD2. After removal of 10 bases from V and 4 bases from J, the junction contained 17 bases not matched to a gene. The CDR3 is made up of 16 amino acids. Germline V gene data show CDR1 as ENHRY and CDR2 as SYGVKD. The CDR3, as DNA: TGTGCCACCAGAGATCCGCGGGAGTCGAGCCCAGATACGCAGTATTTT. Its protein is CATRDPRESSPDTQYF.

This clonotype was seen repeatedly, ten times or more. The rearrangement uses TRBV10-3 and TRBJ2-3; maybe TRBD2 (7 bases). The CDR3 runs 13 residues. Germline values: CDR1 ENHRY, CDR2 SYGVKD. V lost 11 bases, J lost 3 bases, and 15 bases lay in between. CDR3 in amino acids: CALGEGETDTQYF. For the CDR3, the DNA is TGTGCCCTAGGGGAGGGGGAGACAGATACGCAGTATTTT.

The chain carries TRBV29-1 and TRBJ2-1, with 7 nucleotides matching TRBD2. Trimming took 7 bases from V and 0 from J; bases not matched to a gene: 6. CDR3 length equals 14 residues. Germline assignment: CDR1 SQVTM and CDR2 ANQGSEA. The CDR3 DNA sequence: TGCAGCGCCTCTGGCGGGAGCTCCTACAATGAGCAGTTCTTC. Amino acid sequence: CSASGGSSYNEQFF.

This clonotype has ten or more counts. V usage is TRBV7-2 and J usage is TRBJ2-3, with a tentative D call TRBD2 (5 bases). The V end lost 1 base, the J end lost 0 bases, and 8 bases lay between the germline ends. This CDR3 is 15 amino acids long. Germline V gene data show CDR1 as SGHTA and CDR2 as FQGNSA. This CDR3 is CASSLEGLSTDTQYF. The CDR3 nucleotides are TGTGCCAGCAGCTTAGAAGGACTCAGCACAGATACGCAGTATTTT.

This clonotype appeared many times. The V and J genes are TRBV7-6 and TRBJ1-1, with D unclear. The CDR3 consists of 16 residues. Germline CDR1 reads SGHVS; CDR2 reads FNYEAQ. Trimming cost V 0 bases and J 0 bases, with 11 bases left between them. The CDR3 here is CASSLAGEGMNTEAFF. DNA for the CDR3: TGTGCCAGCAGCTTAGCTGGGGAGGGTATGAACACTGAAGCTTTCTTT.

CDR3: CASSEGGYQPQHF. The CDR3 DNA reads TGTGCCAGCAGTGAAGGCGGATATCAGCCCCAGCATTTT. This chain connects TRBV2 to TRBJ1-5; D not certain. This CDR3 has 13 residues. Germline-derived CDR1 and CDR2 are SNHLY and FYNNEI. Trimming cost V 1 base and J 5 bases, with 6 bases left between them.

This chain uses TRBV5-6 with TRBJ1-1, with D tentatively TRBD1 (6 bases). Germline V gives CDR1 SGHDT, CDR2 YYEEEE. V was cut by 0 bases and J by 10 bases, with 13 bases left in between. This CDR3 has 13 residues. The CDR3 DNA follows: TGTGCCAGCAGCTTGGGGGCAGGGGAGGTAGCTTTCTTT. Residues: CASSLGAGEVAFF.

J is TRBJ1-6 and V is TRBV12-3 or TRBV12-4, with 10 bases fitting TRBD1. The CDR3 has 16 residues. The junction had 8 bases not matched to a gene; V was cut back by 4 bases and J by 8 bases. This CDR3 reads CASSSRDRGFDSPLHF. The CDR3 coding sequence is TGTGCCAGCAGTTCCCGGGACAGGGGTTTTGATTCACCCCTCCACTTT.

This clonotype showed up many times. This chain uses TRBV18 with TRBJ2-7; TRBD2 matches at 8 bases. The CDR3 extends over 15 amino acids. Germline V gene data show CDR1 as KGHSH and CDR2 as LQKENI. Losses at the gene ends were 2 bases for V and 5 bases for J; bases not matched to a gene: 8. The CDR3 is CASSPAGGRPHEQYF. CDR3 in DNA: TGTGCCAGCTCACCAGCTGGCGGGAGGCCCCACGAGCAGTACTTC.

This clonotype was found many times. The genes are TRBV6-1 and TRBJ2-5; the match to TRBD2 covers 7 bases. Trimming cost V 3 bases and J 1 base; bases outside gene matches: 2. CDR3 length equals 14 residues. CDR1 MNHNS and CDR2 SASEGT come from the germline V gene. CDR3 nucleotides: TGTGCCAGCAGTGAGACTAGCCTCCAAGAGACCCAGTACTTC. Translating gives CASSETSLQETQYF.

This clonotype has only a few counts. This rearrangement joins TRBV20-1 to TRBJ2-1; D uncertain. Trimming pared 5 bases from V and 7 bases from J, leaving 6 bases between. Germline V gives CDR1 DFQATT, CDR2 SNEGSKA (reference sequence). This CDR3 is 10 amino acids long. CDR3 sequence: CSARWNEQFF. In DNA form, the CDR3 reads TGCAGTGCTCGATGGAATGAGCAGTTCTTC.

This clonotype was seen many times. V gene TRBV12-3 or TRBV12-4 combines with J gene TRBJ2-7; 8 bases align to TRBD1. The CDR3 has 14 amino acids. The junction had 3 bases not matched to a gene; V was cut back by 1 base and J by 4 bases. CDR3 sequence reads: CASSLGTGIYEQYF. CDR3 bases: TGTGCCAGCAGTTTAGGGACAGGGATATACGAGCAGTACTTC.